In this sample, the clone carrying this T cell receptor (beta chain) turned up many times. This entry is derived from a study of identical twins. TCRdb reprocessed the 5' RACE reads with MiXCR, giving one entry per CDR3 protein. The data hold 200,000 to 300,000 distinct CDR3 sequences, with roughly an eighth observed a single time. Trimming left V 0 bases short and J 0 bases short, with 6 bases between. The CDR3 is 14 residues long. Germline CDR1 MGHDK, CDR2 SYGVNS. This sample was also put to use in a study of yellow fever vaccine responses in identical twins.

The clonotype originates from a woman aged 18-29 years in good health. The sequenced sample consisted of memory (CD45RO+) T cells sorted from blood. The genes are TRBV25-1 and TRBJ2-7; D may be TRBD1 (6 bases). The CDR3 spells CASSEYRGSYEQYF. The CDR3 region has the DNA TGTGCCAGCAGTGAATACAGGGGCTCCTACGAGCAGTACTTC.